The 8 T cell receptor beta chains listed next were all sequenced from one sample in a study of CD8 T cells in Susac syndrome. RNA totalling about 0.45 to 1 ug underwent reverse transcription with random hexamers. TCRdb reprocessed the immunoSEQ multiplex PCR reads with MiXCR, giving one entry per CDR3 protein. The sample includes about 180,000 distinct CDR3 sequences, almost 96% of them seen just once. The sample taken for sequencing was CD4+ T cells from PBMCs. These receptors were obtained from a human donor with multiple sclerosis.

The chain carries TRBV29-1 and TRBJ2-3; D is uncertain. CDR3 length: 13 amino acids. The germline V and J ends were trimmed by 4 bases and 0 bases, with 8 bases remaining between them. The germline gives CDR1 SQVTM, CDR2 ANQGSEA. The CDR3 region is CSVVVSSTDTQYF. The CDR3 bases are TGCAGCGTTGTTGTCAGTAGCACAGATACGCAGTATTTT.

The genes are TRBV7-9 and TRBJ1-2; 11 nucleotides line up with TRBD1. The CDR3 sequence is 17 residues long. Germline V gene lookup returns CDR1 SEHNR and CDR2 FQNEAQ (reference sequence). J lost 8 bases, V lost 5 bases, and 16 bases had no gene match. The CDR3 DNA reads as TGTGCCAGCAGCCCTGTCGCCCGGACAGGGGGCGGGGGGGGCTACACCTTC. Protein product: CASSPVARTGGGGGYTF.

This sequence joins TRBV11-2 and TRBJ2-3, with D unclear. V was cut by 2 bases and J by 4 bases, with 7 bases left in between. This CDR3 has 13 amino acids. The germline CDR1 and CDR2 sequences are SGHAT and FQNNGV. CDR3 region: CASSLWGSDTQYF. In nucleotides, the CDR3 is TGTGCCAGCAGCTTATGGGGATCAGATACGCAGTATTTT.

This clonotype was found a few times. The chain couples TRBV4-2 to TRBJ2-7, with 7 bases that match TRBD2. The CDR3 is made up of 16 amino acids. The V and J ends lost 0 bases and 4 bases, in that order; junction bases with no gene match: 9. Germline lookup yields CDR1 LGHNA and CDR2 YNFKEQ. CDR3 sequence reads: CASSQEGQRGRYEQYF. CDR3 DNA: TGTGCCAGCAGCCAAGAAGGGCAGCGGGGAAGATACGAGCAGTACTTC.

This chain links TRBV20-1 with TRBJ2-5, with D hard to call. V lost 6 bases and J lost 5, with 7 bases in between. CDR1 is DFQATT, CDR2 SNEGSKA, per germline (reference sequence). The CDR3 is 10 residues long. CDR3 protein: CSAAVETQYF. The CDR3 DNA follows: TGCAGTGCGGCCGTGGAGACCCAGTACTTC.

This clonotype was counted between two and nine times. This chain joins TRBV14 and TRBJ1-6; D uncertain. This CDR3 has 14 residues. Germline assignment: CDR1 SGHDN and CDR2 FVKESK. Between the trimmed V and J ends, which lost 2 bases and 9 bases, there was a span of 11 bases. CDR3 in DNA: TGTGCCAGCAGCCAACTCCCAAGCGGTTCACCCCTCCACTTT. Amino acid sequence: CASSQLPSGSPLHF.

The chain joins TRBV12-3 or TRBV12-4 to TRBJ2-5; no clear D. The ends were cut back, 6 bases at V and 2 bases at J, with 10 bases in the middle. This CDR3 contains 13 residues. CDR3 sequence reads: CASSGRRQETQYF. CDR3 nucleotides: TGTGCCAGCAGCGGACGACGACAAGAGACCCAGTACTTC.

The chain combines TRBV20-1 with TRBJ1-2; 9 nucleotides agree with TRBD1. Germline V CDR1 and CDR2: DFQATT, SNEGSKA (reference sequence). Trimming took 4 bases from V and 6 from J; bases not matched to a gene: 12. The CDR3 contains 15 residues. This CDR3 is CSATPLRDRVHGYTF. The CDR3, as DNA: TGCAGTGCTACCCCATTACGGGACAGGGTACATGGCTACACCTTC.